What follows is one T cell receptor beta chain and its context. Some clones are missing from TCRdb's copy, which holds only in-frame ones; the method was immunoSEQ multiplex PCR. This table holds under 55,000 clones, roughly 94% found once. These data originate in a study of T cell changes during pregnancy in multiple sclerosis. CDR3 size: 14 residues. Trimming shortened V by 4 bases and J by 1 base, and 10 bases separated the two germline ends. Germline loops: CDR1 SGHRS, CDR2 YFSETQ. The chain combines TRBV5-1 with TRBJ2-3, with D perhaps TRBD2 (6 bases). The starting material was CD4+ T cells from peripheral blood mononuclear cells, obtained in the third trimester of pregnancy. This TCR derives from a female donor with multiple sclerosis, enrolled in a pregnancy study. CDR3 in amino acids: CASSRVAGTDTQYF. CDR3 nucleotides: TGCGCCAGCAGCCGGGTAGCGGGCACAGATACGCAGTATTTT.